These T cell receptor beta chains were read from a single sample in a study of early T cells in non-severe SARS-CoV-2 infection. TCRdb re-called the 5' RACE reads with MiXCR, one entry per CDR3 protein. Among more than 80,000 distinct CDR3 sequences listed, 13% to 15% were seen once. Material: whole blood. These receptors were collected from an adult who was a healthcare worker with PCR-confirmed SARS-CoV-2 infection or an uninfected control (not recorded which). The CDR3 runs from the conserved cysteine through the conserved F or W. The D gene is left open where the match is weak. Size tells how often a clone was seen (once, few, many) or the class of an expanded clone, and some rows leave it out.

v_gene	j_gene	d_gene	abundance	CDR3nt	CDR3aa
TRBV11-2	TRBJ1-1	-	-	TGTGCCAGCAGAACGGCGAACACTGAAGCTTTCTTT	CASRTANTEAFF
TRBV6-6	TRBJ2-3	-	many	TGTGCCAGCAGAGACCGGCGCAGCGGCACAGATACGCAGTATTTT	CASRDRRSGTDTQYF
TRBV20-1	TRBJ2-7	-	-	TGCAGTGCCCCAGCGGGACACCGATACGAGCAGTACTTC	CSAPAGHRYEQYF
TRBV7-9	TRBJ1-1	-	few	TGTGCCAGCACCCCCGGGGGGAGGGAGGACACTGAAGCTTTCTTT	CASTPGGREDTEAFF
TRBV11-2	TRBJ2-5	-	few	TGTGCCAGCAGCTTAGATTTTAGAGCGGTAAAAGAGACCCAGTACTTC	CASSLDFRAVKETQYF
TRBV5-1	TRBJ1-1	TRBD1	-	TGCGCCAGCACCGTTCAGACAGGGGCGAACACTGAAGCTTTCTTT	CASTVQTGANTEAFF
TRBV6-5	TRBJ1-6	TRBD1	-	TGTGCCAGCAGTTACGAGGGACAGGGAGTAAGTTCACCCCTCCACTTT	CASSYEGQGVSSPLHF
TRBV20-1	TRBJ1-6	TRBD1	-	TGCAGTGCTAGAGTAACGGGACAGAGCTCCTATAATTCACCCCTCCACTTT	CSARVTGQSSYNSPLHF
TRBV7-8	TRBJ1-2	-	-	TGTGCCAGCAGCTTATCAACGGGCGAGTCCTATGGCTACACCTTC	CASSLSTGESYGYTF
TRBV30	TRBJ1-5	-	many	TGTGCCTGGAGCCCCGACAGAAATCAGCCCCAGCATTTT	CAWSPDRNQPQHF
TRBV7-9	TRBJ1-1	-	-	TGTGCCAGCAGCATCGGCGCGAACACTGAAGCTTTCTTT	CASSIGANTEAFF
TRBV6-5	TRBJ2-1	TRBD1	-	TGTGCCAGCAACAACAGGGGCCGACCCTACAATGAGCAGTTCTTC	CASNNRGRPYNEQFF
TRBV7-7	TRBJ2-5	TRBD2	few	TGTGCCAGCAGCTTTAGCGGGAGAGGAGAGACCCAGTACTTC	CASSFSGRGETQYF
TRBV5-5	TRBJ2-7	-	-	TGTGCCAGCAGCTTGGTTCGTTTCTACGAGCAGTACTTC	CASSLVRFYEQYF
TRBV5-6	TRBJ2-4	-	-	TGTGCCAGCAGCTTGATGGTCCCCGGAGCCAAAAACATTCAGTACTTC	CASSLMVPGAKNIQYF
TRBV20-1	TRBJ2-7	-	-	TGCAGCGGGACTTACAGGGGCTACGAGCAGTACTTC	CSGTYRGYEQYF
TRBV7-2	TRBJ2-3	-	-	TGTGCCAGCAGCTCCCCCCCCACAGATACGCAGTATTTT	CASSSPPTDTQYF
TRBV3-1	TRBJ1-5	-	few	TGTGCCAGCAGCCAAGGGGCAGGTGGGCGCAATCAGCCCCAGCATTTT	CASSQGAGGRNQPQHF
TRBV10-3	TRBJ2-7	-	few	TGTGCCATCAGTGGTGGGTACCTCCACTACGAGCAGTACTTC	CAISGGYLHYEQYF
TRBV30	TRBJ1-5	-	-	TGTGCCTCGTCACAAGGGGGAACCCAGCCCCAGCATTTT	CASSQGGTQPQHF
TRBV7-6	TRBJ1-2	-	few	TGTGCCAGCAGCTTAAATGCGGGAGGGAACTATGGCTACACCTTC	CASSLNAGGNYGYTF
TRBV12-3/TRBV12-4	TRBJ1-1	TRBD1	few	TGTGCCAGCAGTCTCGACAGGGGGCGTGTACACACTGAAGCTTTCTTT	CASSLDRGRVHTEAFF
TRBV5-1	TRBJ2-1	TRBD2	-	TGCGCCAGCAGCCCCCCGGCTAGCGGGAGCAATGAGCAGTTCTTC	CASSPPASGSNEQFF
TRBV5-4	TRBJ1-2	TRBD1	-	TGTGCCAGCAGCTCGGGACAGTTCTTTGGCTACACCTTC	CASSSGQFFGYTF
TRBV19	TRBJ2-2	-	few	TGTGCCAGTAGTAGAGGAGGGGCAGGGATGCTTAACACCGGGGAGCTGTTTTTT	CASSRGGAGMLNTGELFF
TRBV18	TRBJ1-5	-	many	TGTGCCAGCTCACCATCGAATAGCAATCAGCCCCAGCATTTT	CASSPSNSNQPQHF
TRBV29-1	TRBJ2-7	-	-	TGCAGCGTTGGTAGGGTGGGGGCTGGTGAGCAGTACTTC	CSVGRVGAGEQYF
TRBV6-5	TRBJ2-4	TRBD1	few	TGTGCCAGCAGTTATATGGACAGGGGGAACATTCAGTACTTC	CASSYMDRGNIQYF
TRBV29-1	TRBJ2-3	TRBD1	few	TGCAGCGTCCCACCAGAGGACAGGGCGTCTAGCACAGATACGCAGTATTTT	CSVPPEDRASSTDTQYF
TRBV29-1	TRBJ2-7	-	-	TGCAGCGCTACCGGCATCTCCTACGAGCAGTACTTC	CSATGISYEQYF
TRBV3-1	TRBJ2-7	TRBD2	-	TGTGCCAGCAGCCAAGAGTTGGGACTAGCGGGAGCTAGCTACGAGCAGTACTTC	CASSQELGLAGASYEQYF
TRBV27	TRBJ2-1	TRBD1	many	TGTGCCACCTGGAGGAGCCGGACAGGTAAAAAGTGGCAGTTCTTC	CATWRSRTGKKWQFF
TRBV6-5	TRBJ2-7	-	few	TGTGCCAGCAGTTACTCGACCCGGGCAGGGAGCTCCTACGAGCAGTACTTC	CASSYSTRAGSSYEQYF
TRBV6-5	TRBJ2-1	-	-	TGTGCCAGCAGTTCGGGAGCTCGGCAGTTCTTC	CASSSGARQFF
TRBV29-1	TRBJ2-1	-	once	TGCAGCGTTGAAGATTTGGCAGGGTTAGGCTCCTACAATGAGCAGTTCTTC	CSVEDLAGLGSYNEQFF
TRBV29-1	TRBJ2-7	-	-	TGCAGCGTCGGGGGCTGGGGGGCCCACGAGCAGTACTTC	CSVGGWGAHEQYF
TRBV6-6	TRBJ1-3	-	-	TGTGCCAGCGGACTCTCTGGAAACACCATATATTTT	CASGLSGNTIYF
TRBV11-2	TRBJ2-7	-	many	TGTGCCAGCAGCTTGGGCGGGTTTCCCTACGAGCAGTACTTC	CASSLGGFPYEQYF
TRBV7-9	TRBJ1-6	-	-	TGTGCCAGCAGCCACCCCGACAGAAGGACCCTCCACTTT	CASSHPDRRTLHF
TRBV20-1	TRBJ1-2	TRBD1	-	TGCAGTGCTAGGGACGGACAGGCTAACTATGGCTACACCTTC	CSARDGQANYGYTF
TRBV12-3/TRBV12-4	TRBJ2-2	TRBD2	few	TGTGCCAGCAGTGTTCCTAAACTAGCGGGAGTCACCGGGGAGCTGTTTTTT	CASSVPKLAGVTGELFF
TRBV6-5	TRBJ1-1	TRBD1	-	TGTGCCAGCAGTTACGTCAGGGGGAGCACTGAAGCTTTCTTT	CASSYVRGSTEAFF
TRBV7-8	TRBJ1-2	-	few	TGTGCCAGCAGCTTGAGGCAGGGGAGGGAACACACCTTC	CASSLRQGREHTF
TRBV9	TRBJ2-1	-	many	TGTGCCAGCAGCGTAGCCGGAAACAATGAGCAGTTCTTC	CASSVAGNNEQFF
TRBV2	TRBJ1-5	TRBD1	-	TGTGCCAGCAGTGGGGGACAGGATGAGATCCAGCCCCAGCATTTT	CASSGGQDEIQPQHF
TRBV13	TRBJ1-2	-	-	TGTGCCAGCAGCTTTAAGAGTACAGGGATAGCGGCCTATGGCTACACCTTC	CASSFKSTGIAAYGYTF